This TCR beta chain was identified in a study of shared clonotypes between healthy human individuals. Profiled with immunoSEQ multiplex PCR; TCRdb holds only in-frame clones, not every one. The sample contains roughly 2.4 million clones, approximately 95% of which appear only once. Donors were Caucasian adults residing in Nashville, Tennessee, USA. This CDR3 is 15 amino acids long. Trimming removed 2 bases at V and 2 bases at J, with 8 bases between. Germline loops: CDR1 SGHRS, CDR2 YFSETQ. A remark on this clone: Different DNA sequences within this sample yield the same CDR3.

The source material was naive CD4+ T cells sorted from blood. Noted subset: CD45RA+ positively selected. This rearrangement joins TRBV5-1 to TRBJ2-6, with D perhaps assigned TRBD1 or TRBD2 (5 bases each). The sequence was collected from a man in his late teens or twenties in good health. The CDR3 sequence is CASSFQGAGANVLTF. CDR3 DNA: TGCGCCAGCAGCTTTCAGGGAGCTGGGGCCAACGTCCTGACTTTC.